This TCR beta chain was obtained from a study of cytomegalovirus exposure and HLA in healthy donors (dated by TCRdb to about 2017). Background for the entire study: According to an earlier analysis of 587 of the donors, about 179 million T cells yielded 90 million to 130 million unique TCR beta sequences and 276 Gb of sequence data. About 300 gigabases of sequencing data and approximately 80 million unique TCR sequences were included in an early release covering around 600 HLA-typed donors. Among the approximately 430 genotyped donors, around 81% belonged to the genetic ancestry cluster associated with self-reported Caucasian donors. The study aimed to test whether cataloging public T cell receptors could reveal signatures of past pathogen exposure. The study used immunosequencing to profile the T cell repertoires of more than 650 subjects and linked those repertoires to cytomegalovirus serostatus. Besides the first cohort of 550 to 750 subjects, a separate validation cohort made up of roughly 120 different subjects was used. The study combined high-throughput TCR immunosequencing, statistical association of individual TCRs with disease status, and machine learning to predict cytomegalovirus infection status. To study patterns of TCR occurrence, a later analysis re-analyzed previously published TCR beta repertoires from 600 to 750 donors and added high-resolution HLA genotyping. Rather than using new phenotypic data, the later analysis identified candidate immune exposures from TCR beta sequences and from how often those sequences occurred across donors. An earlier analysis of a few hundred of the donors applied high-throughput TCR beta sequencing to assess whether each TCR beta V gene segment acted as functional or pseudogenic. Alongside the repertoire data, information on donor age, sex, ethnicity and CMV serostatus was compiled. A later genetic analysis took genome-wide SNP genotypes for about 65% of the 666 donors and used that subset as a discovery cohort. All discovery cohort repertoires had been generated using a single sequencing platform. HLA typing included class I and class II loci at four-digit resolution. The number of typed donors differed by locus: about 620-640 for A, B, C, DRB1 and DQB1; 522 for DQA1; approximately 600 for DPA1; and roughly 450 for DPB1. Roughly five DR-DQ haplotypes were treated as single units for association and clustering because of strong linkage in the cohort. Among roughly 400 genotyped donors of the cohort, an average of about 240,000 unique TCR beta nucleotide sequences was sequenced per donor, of which 15% to 20% were non-productive. Points the paper makes about the study in general: Presence/absence analyses assumed roughly uniform sequencing depth across donors, an assumption that may not hold. In this cohort, only TCR beta chains were sequenced, and detectable features were limited by the absence of alpha or paired-chain data. Broadly in line with IMGT annotations, most TCR beta V segments showed up in productive rearrangements about 90% or about 30% of the time in an earlier analysis of some 590 of the donors. A later analysis reported that several top co-occurrence clusters appeared linked to parvovirus B19, influenza, CMV and Epstein-Barr virus. Because HLA typing was unavailable for some donors at each locus, only the typed subset was used in association tests. A few of the identified cytomegalovirus-associated TCR beta chains were confirmed in vitro to be specific for cytomegalovirus antigens. For the cohort, immune exposure information was limited to CMV serostatus. The study listed approximately 150 TCR beta chains as associated with cytomegalovirus. According to a later analysis, TCR association rates differed among HLA loci, with DRB1 alleles showing the most associated TCRs and HLA-C alleles showing the fewest. When HLA alleles, especially DR and DQ, strongly co-occurred, TCR associations were difficult to assign to individual alleles. Correlated functional status among segregating V segments might be attributable to linkage disequilibrium, but an unknown experimental factor could not be ruled out. Most TCR sequences were seen in very few donors, while some public TCRs were found in many individuals. In a later genetic analysis, fewer N-insertions in productive TCRs were reported among donors in an Asian-associated ancestry cluster than the approximately 630-donor mean. Most CMV-associated TCR beta chains appeared to be HLA-restricted in a later analysis, and the HLA associations seemed to be driven largely by CMV exposure. Some IMGT-functional V segments, including TRBV6-2 and TRBV6-3, could not be told apart with the 87-base-pair reads, so those segments were excluded. A later analysis found that HLA-associated TCR beta chains were more clonally expanded and had lower generation probabilities than equally common non-associated chains. A further reported finding was that TCR beta sequences accurately predicted the HLA-A and HLA-B alleles for most subjects in the first cohort. The earlier analysis of 587 of the donors excluded roughly 17 rarely observed V segments, including chromosome 9 orphons, because counts were too low. A cluster of highly shared sequence variants was judged likely to represent a technical artifact of the sequencing pipeline. An association between a missense DCLRE1C variant and V-gene and J-gene trimming of TCR beta chains was found in a later genetic analysis and replicated in an independent cohort. The classifier was reported to diagnose cytomegalovirus status with high specificity and sensitivity in both the original and validation cohorts. In a later analysis, around 17,000 TCR beta sequences were associated with specific HLA alleles at a false discovery rate of 0.05. The authors suggested that the approach could potentially be extended to other disease states and immunological phenotypes.

The cohort comprised more than 550 healthy bone marrow donors. All cohort members were sampled while nominally healthy, although unrecorded immune exposures were likely present. The donor tested CMV seropositive and was one of the 289 seropositive cohort members. Every donor gave a peripheral blood sample, and the peripheral blood mononuclear cells from that sample were used for TCR beta sequencing. The Qiagen DNeasy Blood Extraction Kit was used to extract genomic DNA from the blood cell samples. As to this clone: The antigen it recognizes is unknown.

Receptor amplification or capture employed the immunoSEQ multiplex PCR assay. The multiplex PCR relied on a mix of 60 forward primers for TCR Vbeta segments and 13 reverse primers for TCR Jbeta segments. A multiplex PCR assay on genomic DNA amplified the CDR3 region of rearranged TCR beta genes. Amplified TCR beta libraries were sequenced as 87-base-pair reads on the Illumina HiSeq System. The published analysis was carried out like this. Across the 500 to 750 repertoires, a later analysis counted tens of millions of unique TCR beta chains, 8.5 million to 12 million of which were shared by at least two donors. Raw reads were error-corrected and collapsed into unique sequences by a nearest-neighbor algorithm in which closely related sequences were merged to remove PCR and sequencing errors. To assign V, D and J gene segments, CDR3 sequences were aligned to IMGT reference sequences. For a sequence to be retained, a match of at least six nucleotides was required to both a V gene segment and a J gene segment. A rearrangement counted as productive if the CDR3 had no stop codons and remained in frame with V and J, and every other rearrangement counted as non-productive. CDR3 was defined by IMGT convention, running from the second conserved V-encoded cysteine to the conserved J-encoded phenylalanine. Sequences without an unambiguous match to a single V gene segment were excluded from the earlier analysis of over 500 of the donors. In an earlier analysis of 587 of the donors, a V segment was called functional when productive rearrangements were above 56.7%, and segregating when the standard deviation between donors exceeded 5%. A statistical classification framework was built for diagnosing cytomegalovirus status from the catalog of TCR beta chain sequences. In a later analysis, V and J genes were assigned by comparing TCR nucleotide sequences against IMGT/GENE-DB human TR gene sequences. In a later analysis, CDR3 sequences and most-parsimonious VDJ recombination scenarios were assigned using the TCRdist pipeline. In a later analysis, each TCR beta chain was defined by its CDR3 amino acid sequence together with its V-gene family, and reads lacking a unique V-gene family were excluded. To address suspected cross-contamination and a sequencing artifact, a later analysis removed roughly 580 highly shared, low-generation-probability nucleotide sequences. In a later analysis, a clonal expansion index was calculated for each public chain from normalized within-repertoire ranks of inferred template counts. Generation probabilities in a later analysis came from a VDJ recombination model fitted to out-of-frame rearrangements, and those results were checked against IGoR. In a later analysis, hypergeometric tests were used to score TCR-TCR, TCR-HLA and TCR-CMV co-occurrence, with a repertoire-size bias correction applied to TCR pairs. False discovery rates were estimated in a later analysis by permuting HLA or CMV assignments 20 times. In a later analysis, co-occurring TCRs were grouped with DBSCAN, and TCRdist sequence similarity was added when clustering was performed within HLA-allele-positive subsets. Co-occurrence clustering excluded repertoires with fewer than 30,000 or more than 120,000 public chains, plus five with anomalous nucleotide sharing. Entries here come from immuneACCESS through TCRdb and include only in-frame sequences with V and J called. Some clones fail to appear in such tables; in the studies checked, an unresolved V gene covers under half of the shortfall, and the cause of the remainder is unknown. V, J and clone size derive from that table, while D and trimming were established from the DNA sequence. The sample's clone listing holds under 95,000 clones. The biggest ten clones account for 3.8% of the sample.

CDR1 is given as SGHRS and CDR2 as YFSETQ, both from the germline V gene. Inclusive of the bounding cysteine and phenylalanine, the CDR3 is 15 residues long. Only the CDR3 region is kept as DNA, spanning 45 bases read in frame from base 1. V sheds 3 bases and J sheds 5 bases, leaving 17 bases between their ends. The sample taken for sequencing was PBMCs. The sequence was obtained from a female donor in good health and CMV-seropositive. The receptor chain draws on TRBV5-1 and TRBJ1-1, with TRBD1 as a weak D call on 5 bases. The DNA sequence is TGCGCCAGCAGCTCCCAGCCTGACAGACCGACTGAAGCTTTCTTT. This gives the protein CASSSQPDRPTEAFF.